Each of the 22 T cell receptor beta chains below was sequenced from the same sample in a study of sequential checkpoint blockade in melanoma. This sample's treatment: randomized to nivolumab then ipilimumab (arm A) or the reverse (arm B). Profiled with immunoSEQ multiplex PCR; TCRdb holds only in-frame clones, not every one. The sample shows around 10,000 clones, roughly a quarter of them seen only once. The sample here was tumor tissue (inferred from file names), taken from a patient given nivolumab and ipilimumab in sequence. The receptors here all came from a human donor with melanoma.

This clone is medium-sized by share. The chain uses TRBV11-3 and TRBJ2-7; D unresolved. The CDR3 runs 16 residues. Trimming took 4 bases from V and 3 from J, leaving 19 bases between them. Germline V gene sequence: CDR1 SGHNT, CDR2 YENEEA. The CDR3 DNA follows: TGTGCCAGCAGCTCCAGGAAGGGCGGATTGAACTACGAGCAGTACTTC. It is translated as CASSSRKGGLNYEQYF.

This clone has a handful of counts. The chain carries TRBV6-8 and TRBJ1-1; perhaps TRBD1 as D (6 bases). Germline CDR1 MNHGY, CDR2 SAAAGT. V was clipped by 8 bases and J by 3 bases, with 19 bases between them. This CDR3 spans 15 amino acids. The CDR3, as DNA: TGTGCCAGCTACTACCAAGGGGGTGGGGACACTGAAGCTTTCTTT. This codes for CASYYQGGGDTEAFF.

This clone has only a few counts. The V gene is TRBV11-3, the J gene TRBJ1-2, with 7 bases matching TRBD1. J was trimmed by 5 bases and V by 5 bases; bases with no gene match: 8. CDR3 size: 14 residues. CDR1 SGHNT and CDR2 YENEEA come from the germline V gene. The CDR3 bases are TGTGCCAGCAGCCAGGCTCAGGGGGAATATGGCTACACCTTC. Amino acids: CASSQAQGEYGYTF.

V gene TRBV19 combines with J gene TRBJ1-4, with D tentatively TRBD1 (5 bases). Germline V gene sequence: CDR1 LNHDA, CDR2 SQIVND (reference sequence). The CDR3 has 13 amino acids. Trimming left V 5 bases short and J 6 bases short, with 10 bases between. The CDR3 loop reads CASSWDLDEKLFF. The CDR3 DNA is TGTGCCAGTAGTTGGGACCTTGATGAAAAACTGTTTTTT.

This chain connects TRBV29-1 to TRBJ1-2; D is unresolved. This CDR3 region has 14 residues. V was trimmed by 4 bases and J by 4 bases, leaving 16 bases between them. CDR1 is SQVTM, CDR2 ANQGSEA, per germline. The CDR3, as DNA: TGCAGCGTTGGTGGCTTCGGTCGTACCTATGGCTACACCTTC. Encoded protein: CSVGGFGRTYGYTF.

The chain combines TRBV7-4 with TRBJ2-5; D gene unclear. Between the trimmed V and J ends, which lost 5 bases and 5 bases, there was a span of 12 bases. Looked up from germline, CDR1 is SGHVT and CDR2 is SQSDAQ. The CDR3 is 13 residues long. Here the CDR3 DNA reads TGTGCCAGCAGCCCAAGTTTTTGGGAGACCCAGTACTTC. It translates to CASSPSFWETQYF.

The chain carries TRBV18 and TRBJ1-2, with D maybe TRBD1 (5 bases). V shed 2 bases and J shed 5 bases, with 12 bases lying between them. The germline V gene has CDR1 KGHSH and CDR2 LQKENI. There are 14 residues in the CDR3. CDR3 amino acids: CASSPLSTDYGYTF. Here the CDR3 DNA reads TGTGCCAGCTCACCATTATCGACAGATTATGGCTACACCTTC.

This clone appeared a few times. The chain is built from TRBV6-8 and TRBJ1-1; 7 bases fit TRBD1. With V trimmed by 9 bases and J by 10 bases, 11 bases remained unmatched. This CDR3 has 12 amino acids. CDR1 is MNHGY, CDR2 SAAAGT, per germline. The chain's CDR3 is CASRGTEASAFF. Written as DNA, the CDR3 is TGTGCCAGTCGCGGGACAGAAGCTTCAGCTTTCTTT.

The genes are TRBV9 and TRBJ2-5; 8 nucleotides line up with TRBD1. Germline loops: CDR1 SGDLS, CDR2 YYNGEE. V lost 0 bases and J lost 1; bases outside the gene matches: 2. The CDR3 length is 15 residues. The CDR3 coding sequence is TGTGCCAGCAGCGTAGTCGGACAGGGCCAAGAGACCCAGTACTTC. This encodes CASSVVGQGQETQYF. Filled out from reference TRBV9 and TRBJ2-5, the complete variable domain reads DSGVTQTPKHLITATGQRVTLRCSPRSGDLSVYWYQQSLDQGLQFLIQYYNGEERAKGNILERFSAQQFPDLHSELNLSSLELGDSALYFCASSVVGQGQETQYFGPGTRLLVL.

With respect to this clone: One end of the junction varies from germline; a read error may be responsible. The chain joins TRBV6-8 to TRBJ1-5, with D maybe TRBD1 (5 bases). The CDR3 is 14 amino acids. The germline gives CDR1 MNHGY, CDR2 SAAAGT. Written as DNA, the CDR3 is TGTGCCATCAGTGACTCACGGGGGTATCAGCCCCAGCATTTT. Protein: CAISDSRGYQPQHF.

This clone was picked up a small number of times. This sequence joins TRBV11-3 and TRBJ2-5, with D possibly matching TRBD2 (7 bases). V dropped 3 bases and J dropped 3 bases, with 14 bases sitting between them. The CDR3 sequence is 15 residues long. Germline V gene sequence: CDR1 SGHNT, CDR2 YENEEA. The DNA of the CDR3 is TGTGCCAGCAGCTTGGGGGGGGGCGCGGAAGAGACCCAGTACTTC. This translates into CASSLGGGAEETQYF.

The chain couples TRBV6-8 to TRBJ1-1, with D tentatively TRBD1 (6 bases). V gave up 2 bases and J gave up 3 bases, with 19 bases separating them. This CDR3 comprises 17 residues. Germline V gene sequence: CDR1 MNHGY, CDR2 SAAAGT. The CDR3 coding sequence is TGTGCCAGCAGTTACAAATTTGGGGGGCCTCGGTACACTGAAGCTTTCTTT. It yields the protein CASSYKFGGPRYTEAFF.

In its sample, this clone was seen a few times. This chain joins TRBV9 and TRBJ2-5; possibly TRBD1 or TRBD2 for D (5 bases each). The CDR3 loop spans 16 amino acids. V lost 6 bases and J lost 5, with 23 bases in between. Germline V gene data show CDR1 as SGDLS and CDR2 as YYNGEE. The CDR3 DNA is TGTGCCAGCACCACTACTGGGGGTCTAAATGGGGAGACCCAGTACTTC. This encodes CASTTTGGLNGETQYF.

V gene TRBV5-1 combines with J gene TRBJ1-2; the match to TRBD1 covers 9 bases. Germline CDR1 is SGHRS and CDR2 is YFSETQ. The CDR3 consists of 14 residues. Unmatched junction bases numbered 4, after V lost 3 bases and J lost 4 bases. CDR3 residues: CASSSTGGAYGYTF. CDR3 nucleotides: TGCGCCAGCAGCTCGACAGGGGGTGCCTATGGCTACACCTTC.

The chain combines TRBV10-2 with TRBJ2-2, with 7 bases lining up with TRBD1. The V gene end was trimmed by 6 bases and the J gene end by 4 bases; junction bases not matched to a gene: 5. The CDR3 is 14 residues long. In germline, CDR1 is WSHSY, CDR2 SAAADI. The CDR3 DNA reads TGCGCCAGCAGCGGACAGGCGACCACCGGGGAGCTGTTTTTT. The encoded protein is CASSGQATTGELFF.

This clone turned up a few times. V and J are TRBV9 and TRBJ1-1, with D unresolved. The germline CDR1 and CDR2 sequences are SGDLS and YYNGEE. V was cut by 4 bases and J by 11 bases, with 15 bases left in between. The CDR3 runs to 12 residues. CDR3 coding DNA: TGTGCCAGCAGCTGGACGCCTTTAGGGGCTTTCTTT. The encoded protein is CASSWTPLGAFF.

This clone was recorded a few times. The rearrangement links TRBV9 to TRBJ1-2; D uncertain. Trimming cost V 5 bases and J 1 base, with 12 bases left between them. Germline-derived CDR1 and CDR2 are SGDLS and YYNGEE. There are 14 residues in the CDR3. CDR3 DNA sequence: TGTGCCAGCAGTTATAGGCAATATAACTATGGCTACACCTTC. Translation: CASSYRQYNYGYTF.

This clone has more than one count but fewer than ten. At one boundary the junction diverges from the germline segment, which might be a read error. The rearrangement links TRBV6-8 to TRBJ1-4; TRBD1 aligns across 8 bases. Germline lookup yields CDR1 MNHGY and CDR2 SAAAGT. CDR3 length: 14 residues. This chain's CDR3 is CAISKTGAYEKLFF. The CDR3 nucleotides read TGTGCCATCAGTAAGACAGGGGCCTACGAAAAACTGTTTTTT.

This clone was seen repeatedly, ten times or more. The rearrangement uses TRBV11-3 and TRBJ1-1; 7 positions match TRBD1. The V gene's germline CDR1 is SGHNT and CDR2 YENEEA. Trimming at V came to 2 bases and at J to 1 base, leaving 4 bases not matched to a gene. The CDR3 loop spans 15 amino acids. The CDR3 region has the DNA TGTGCCAGCAGCTTACTACAGGGGACGAACACTGAAGCTTTCTTT. Its translation is CASSLLQGTNTEAFF.

Judged by abundance, this clone is medium-sized. V gene TRBV11-3 combines with J gene TRBJ1-1; perhaps TRBD1 as D (5 bases). The CDR3 is made up of 15 amino acids. V was trimmed by 4 bases and J by 4 bases, leaving 16 bases between them. Germline V lookup: CDR1 SGHNT, CDR2 YENEEA. CDR3: CASSSTALLGTEAFF. The CDR3 nucleotides are TGTGCCAGCAGCTCGACAGCCCTCCTGGGCACTGAAGCTTTCTTT.

This clone was found a few times. The gene calls are TRBV12-5 and TRBJ2-3; 15 bases are a match to TRBD2. Per the germline V gene, CDR1 is LGHNT and CDR2 is FRNRAP. The CDR3 length is 15 residues. The CDR3 spells CATGLAGGQVDTQYF. In nucleotides, the CDR3 is TGTGCCACAGGACTAGCGGGGGGGCAGGTAGATACGCAGTATTTT.

There are many counts of this clone. This chain uses TRBV23-1 with TRBJ1-1; a possible D gene is TRBD1 (6 bases). TRBV23-1 is placed among ORFs of uncertain function. This CDR3 spans 13 amino acids. Trimming removed 6 bases from V and 1 base from J, with 9 bases in between. CDR3 loop: CASSPGQNTEAFF. The CDR3 nucleotides read TGCGCCAGCAGCCCGGGACAGAACACTGAAGCTTTCTTT.